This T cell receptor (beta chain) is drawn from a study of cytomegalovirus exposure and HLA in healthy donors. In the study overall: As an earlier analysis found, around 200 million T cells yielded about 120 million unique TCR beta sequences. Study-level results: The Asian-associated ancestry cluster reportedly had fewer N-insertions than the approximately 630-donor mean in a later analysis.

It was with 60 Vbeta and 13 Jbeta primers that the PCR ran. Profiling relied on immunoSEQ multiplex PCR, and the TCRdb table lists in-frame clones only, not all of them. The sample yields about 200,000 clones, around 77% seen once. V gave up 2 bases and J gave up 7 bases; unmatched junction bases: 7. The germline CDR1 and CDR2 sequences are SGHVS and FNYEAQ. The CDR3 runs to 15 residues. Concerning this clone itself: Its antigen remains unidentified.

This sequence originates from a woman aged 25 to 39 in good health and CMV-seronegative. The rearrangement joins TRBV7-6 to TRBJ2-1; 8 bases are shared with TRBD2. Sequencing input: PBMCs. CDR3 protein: CASSLFGTRVNEQFF. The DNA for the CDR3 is TGTGCCAGCAGCTTATTTGGGACTAGGGTTAATGAGCAGTTCTTC. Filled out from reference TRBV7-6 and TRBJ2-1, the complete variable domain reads GAGVSQSPRYKVTKRGQDVALRCDPISGHVSLYWYRQALGQGPEFLTYFNYEAQQDKSGLPNDRFSAERPEGSISTLTIQRTEQRDSAMYRCASSLFGTRVNEQFFGPGTRLTVL.